A single sample gave rise to the 29 T cell receptor beta chains below, sequenced in a study of control samples from healthy donors and cancer patients (dated by TCRdb to about 2020). Libraries were constructed by the immunoSEQ multiplex PCR assay. TCRdb provides this immuneACCESS table in a form limited to in-frame rearrangements. Some clones are lacking; in checked studies, under half of them reflect an unresolved V gene, and why the rest are absent is not known. Across this sample there are around 200,000 clones, with 85% to 95% seen only once. The ten largest make up around 1.5% of the sample. Sequencing used blood. These TCRs come from a man over 45 in good health.

This clone was found once. The J gene is TRBJ1-1, the V gene TRBV6-5, with 7 bases matching TRBD1. The CDR3 runs to 14 residues. V shed 8 bases and J 5 bases; nucleotides not matched to a gene: 11. Germline V lookup: CDR1 MNHEY, CDR2 SVGAGI. The CDR3 DNA reads TGTGCCAGCCCCAACAGGGGAGGGAAGACTGAAGCTTTCTTT. This codes for CASPNRGGKTEAFF.

The chain carries TRBV6-5 and TRBJ1-1; weak D call: TRBD1 (6 bases). The V gene lost 8 bases and the J gene lost 4 bases, with 14 bases spanning the gap. CDR1 is MNHEY and CDR2 is SVGAGI in the germline V gene. The CDR3 contains 13 residues. The CDR3 coding sequence is TGTGCCAGCGGGCGGGGGGCGAGCACTGAAGCTTTCTTT. It is translated as CASGRGASTEAFF.

This clone has just one count. The gene calls are TRBV5-1 and TRBJ1-2; D remains ambiguous. Germline values: CDR1 SGHRS, CDR2 YFSETQ. V was trimmed by 4 bases and J by 3 bases, leaving 13 bases between them. The CDR3 totals 14 residues. The CDR3 protein is CASSNIGIDYGYTF. CDR3 coding DNA: TGCGCCAGCAGCAATATAGGGATTGACTATGGCTACACCTTC.

Here the CDR3 DNA reads TGTGCCAGCCGTAGCGGACAAACCGCTAACTATGGCTACACCTTC. Protein: CASRSGQTANYGYTF. The chain joins TRBV6-4 to TRBJ1-2; a possible D gene is TRBD1 (5 bases). The germline V gene has CDR1 MRHNA and CDR2 SNTAGT. Trimming took off 8 bases at V and 0 bases at J, with 16 bases between the two ends. The CDR3 is made up of 15 amino acids.

The chain is built from TRBV10-3 and TRBJ1-4; D may be TRBD1 (5 bases). CDR1 and CDR2 from the germline V gene are ENHRY and SYGVKD. V gave up 6 bases and J gave up 7 bases, with 12 bases separating them. This CDR3 has 13 residues. Here the CDR3 DNA reads TGTGCCATCAGCGGGGGAGGAGTTGAAAAACTGTTTTTT. Protein sequence: CAISGGGVEKLFF.

The chain couples TRBV28 to TRBJ2-2; D not certain. This CDR3 region has 14 residues. The V gene's germline CDR1 is MDHEN and CDR2 SYDVKM. Trimming cost V 7 bases and J 5 bases, with 14 bases left between them. In DNA form, the CDR3 reads TGTGCCAGCATCCCCCTCGGGCGTACCGGGGAGCTGTTTTTT. This translates into CASIPLGRTGELFF.

The genes are TRBV7-2 and TRBJ2-1, with 7 bases that match TRBD1. V dropped 1 base and J dropped 0; count of bases not matched to a gene: 3. The CDR3 length is 16 residues. Germline loops: CDR1 SGHTA, CDR2 FQGNSA. CDR3 amino acids: CASSLGGGHSYNEQFF. The CDR3 DNA is TGTGCCAGCAGCTTAGGAGGGGGCCACTCCTACAATGAGCAGTTCTTC.

This chain connects TRBV25-1 to TRBJ2-5; 7 positions match TRBD2. After removal of 2 bases from V and 5 bases from J, the junction contained 8 bases not matched to a gene. CDR3 length equals 15 residues. Germline CDR1 reads MGHDK; CDR2 reads SYGVNS. The CDR3 here is CASSEGRLAGETQYF. The CDR3 region has the DNA TGTGCCAGCAGTGAAGGGCGACTAGCCGGGGAGACCCAGTACTTC.

In its sample, this clone was seen once. The genes are TRBV3-1 (or the pseudogene TRBV3-2) and TRBJ2-7; D remains unclear. The V end lost 1 base, the J end lost 5 bases, and 9 bases lay between the germline ends. Germline loops: CDR1 LGHDT, CDR2 YNNKEL (reference sequence). This CDR3 contains 13 residues. The CDR3 DNA follows: TGTGCCAGCAGCCAAGCTGGGGTCCACGAGCAGTACTTC. Translating gives CASSQAGVHEQYF.

The chain is built from TRBV3-1 (or the pseudogene TRBV3-2) and TRBJ1-2; D might be TRBD1 (5 bases). V lost 1 base, J lost 7 bases, and 13 bases lay in between. CDR1 and CDR2 (germline): LGHDT, YNNKEL (reference sequence). The CDR3 covers 14 residues. In DNA form, the CDR3 reads TGTGCCAGCAGCCAAGGTCCCAGGGAGGTTGGCTACACCTTC. It translates to CASSQGPREVGYTF.

The chain joins TRBV19 to TRBJ1-1; D is unclear. This CDR3 comprises 15 residues. Germline V CDR1 and CDR2: LNHDA, SQIVND (reference sequence). Trimming shortened V by 3 bases and J by 0 bases, and 11 bases separated the two germline ends. For the CDR3, the DNA is TGTGCCAGTAGTATCGACCCTGGGGTGAACACTGAAGCTTTCTTT. As protein: CASSIDPGVNTEAFF.

The chain combines TRBV5-1 with TRBJ2-7; 9 bases map to TRBD1. V lost 4 bases, J lost 5 bases, and 7 bases stayed unmatched. From germline, CDR1 is SGHRS and CDR2 YFSETQ. This CDR3 contains 14 residues. DNA of the CDR3: TGCGCCAGCAGCCCACAGGGGGCCGGGGACGAGCAGTACTTC. The encoded protein is CASSPQGAGDEQYF.

The CDR3 loop reads CASSQFRLARETQYF. The CDR3 DNA reads as TGTGCCAGCAGCCAATTCCGACTAGCTAGGGAGACCCAGTACTTC. The chain uses TRBV3-1 (or the pseudogene TRBV3-2) and TRBJ2-5; 7 bases agree with TRBD2. The germline V gene encodes CDR1 LGHDT and CDR2 YNNKEL (reference sequence). The V gene end was trimmed by 2 bases and the J gene end by 5 bases; junction bases not matched to a gene: 8. This CDR3 has 15 amino acids.

The chain recombines TRBV18 with TRBJ1-6; 7 bases align to TRBD1. V lost 4 bases to trimming and J lost 5 bases; unmatched junction nucleotides: 5. Germline V gene lookup returns CDR1 KGHSH and CDR2 LQKENI. The CDR3 loop spans 15 amino acids. CDR3 in amino acids: CASSQGGQHNSPLHF. In DNA form, the CDR3 reads TGTGCCAGCTCACAAGGGGGACAGCATAATTCACCCCTCCACTTT.

V is TRBV6-5 and J is TRBJ1-5; the D is unclear. V shed 6 bases and J shed 3 bases, with 9 bases lying between them. The CDR3 has 13 residues. CDR1 MNHEY and CDR2 SVGAGI come from the germline V gene. The CDR3 sequence: CASRDNPNQPQHF. CDR3 in DNA: TGTGCCAGCAGAGACAACCCCAATCAGCCCCAGCATTTT.

This chain connects TRBV3-1 (or the pseudogene TRBV3-2) to TRBJ2-1; D not resolved. CDR1 and CDR2 from the germline V gene are LGHDT and YNNKEL (reference sequence). V lost 1 base, J lost 6 bases, and 22 bases lay in between. The CDR3 runs 18 residues. The CDR3 reads CASSQVFYMEGPGNEQFF. In nucleotides, the CDR3 is TGTGCCAGCAGCCAAGTCTTTTATATGGAAGGGCCGGGCAATGAGCAGTTCTTC.

The chain carries TRBV19 and TRBJ2-3; D might be TRBD2 (5 bases). The CDR3 runs to 13 residues. Trimming removed 6 bases from V and 4 bases from J, with 11 bases in between. Germline CDR1 is LNHDA and CDR2 is SQIVND (reference sequence). The CDR3 sequence: CASSPDLADTQYF. CDR3 nucleotides: TGTGCCAGTAGCCCGGACTTAGCAGATACGCAGTATTTT.

This rearrangement joins TRBV9 to TRBJ2-5, with 7 bases matching TRBD1. V was pared by 3 bases and J by 2 bases, with 13 bases of the junction left unmatched. The CDR3 spans 17 residues. CDR1 and CDR2 (germline): SGDLS, YYNGEE. CDR3 in amino acids: CASSATGTVGKQETQYF. CDR3 nucleotides: TGTGCCAGCAGCGCCACCGGGACAGTGGGTAAACAAGAGACCCAGTACTTC. The full variable domain, its missing parts supplied by reference TRBV9 and TRBJ2-5, is DSGVTQTPKHLITATGQRVTLRCSPRSGDLSVYWYQQSLDQGLQFLIQYYNGEERAKGNILERFSAQQFPDLHSELNLSSLELGDSALYFCASSATGTVGKQETQYFGPGTRLLVL.

Only one count was recorded for this clone. The chain joins TRBV5-4 to TRBJ2-2; D may correspond to TRBD1 or TRBD2 (5 bases each). Germline-derived CDR1 and CDR2 are SGHNT and YYREEE (reference sequence). The CDR3 extends over 15 amino acids. Trimming took off 4 bases at V and 6 bases at J, with 16 bases between the two ends. The CDR3: CASSAPGTHPGELFF. The CDR3 nucleotides are TGTGCCAGCAGCGCTCCGGGGACCCATCCCGGGGAGCTGTTTTTT.

The CDR3 spells CSVEINEKLFF. The CDR3 nucleotides are TGCAGCGTTGAGATTAATGAAAAACTGTTTTTT. This chain uses TRBV29-1 with TRBJ1-4; D is unresolved. V dropped 3 bases and J dropped 4 bases, with 3 bases sitting between them. Germline assignment: CDR1 SQVTM and CDR2 ANQGSEA. The CDR3 is made up of 11 amino acids.

This chain joins TRBV7-2 and TRBJ2-7, with 9 bases matching TRBD1. Trimming took 1 base from V and 5 from J; bases not matched to a gene: 12. Germline V CDR1 and CDR2: SGHTA, FQGNSA. The CDR3 is 17 residues long. CDR3 coding DNA: TGTGCCAGCAGCTTAGGCCCCGGGACAGGGAGAAGCAACGAGCAGTACTTC. As protein: CASSLGPGTGRSNEQYF.

V usage is TRBV28 and J usage is TRBJ1-3, with D perhaps TRBD1 (5 bases). Germline V gene lookup returns CDR1 MDHEN and CDR2 SYDVKM. There are 16 residues in the CDR3. Trimming took off 1 base at V and 4 bases at J, with 14 bases between the two ends. As DNA, the CDR3 is TGTGCCAGCAGTTTATCGGTGGGGGTCGCGGGAAACACCATATATTTT. It codes for CASSLSVGVAGNTIYF.

This sequence joins TRBV6-5 and TRBJ1-4; 7 positions match TRBD1. This CDR3 is 14 amino acids long. Germline CDR1 is MNHEY and CDR2 is SVGAGI. With V trimmed by 6 bases and J by 9 bases, 10 bases remained unmatched. Here the CDR3 DNA reads TGTGCCAGCAGCGACCCGGGACAGCAGAAAAAACTGTTTTTT. Protein sequence: CASSDPGQQKKLFF.

This chain connects TRBV4-3 to TRBJ2-6; D is ambiguous. V was clipped by 5 bases and J by 0 bases, with 11 bases between them. The CDR3 is made up of 16 amino acids. Germline V CDR1 and CDR2: LGHNA, YSLEER. CDR3 sequence (DNA): TGCGCCAGCAGCGACACCGTCAGCTCTGGGGCCAACGTCCTGACTTTC. Its translation: CASSDTVSSGANVLTF.

The rearrangement joins TRBV4-1 to TRBJ1-6; 8 bases are a match to TRBD1. V lost 2 bases and J lost 3; bases outside the gene matches: 3. Looked up from germline, CDR1 is MGHRA and CDR2 is YSYEKL. The CDR3 contains 16 residues. CDR3 protein: CASSQNDRGYNSPLHF. CDR3 DNA sequence: TGCGCCAGCAGCCAAAACGACAGGGGCTATAATTCACCCCTCCACTTT.

The rearrangement joins TRBV28 to TRBJ2-3; no definite D call. The CDR3 is made up of 15 amino acids. V gave up 1 base and J gave up 3 bases, with 11 bases separating them. Germline CDR1 and CDR2: MDHEN and SYDVKM. Written as DNA, the CDR3 is TGTGCCAGCAGTTTATCCCTTGGCATGACAGATACGCAGTATTTT. Its translation is CASSLSLGMTDTQYF.

The rearrangement joins TRBV5-1 to TRBJ2-1; 9 positions agree with TRBD2. CDR1 and CDR2 (germline): SGHRS, YFSETQ. V shed 4 bases, J shed 4 bases, and the junction held 9 bases outside the gene matches. The length of the CDR3 is 16 residues. CDR3 sequence (DNA): TGCGCCAGCAGCCTCGCGGCGGGGGGGTTATACAATGAGCAGTTCTTC. Amino acid sequence: CASSLAAGGLYNEQFF.

In nucleotides, the CDR3 is TGTGCCAGCTCACTCTCACAGGCTCGCTTATCCGGAAACACCATATATTTT. It yields the protein CASSLSQARLSGNTIYF. The chain employs TRBV18 and TRBJ1-3; perhaps TRBD1 as D (5 bases). The CDR3 extends over 17 amino acids. Per germline, CDR1 KGHSH and CDR2 LQKENI. V lost 4 bases and J lost 4, with 20 bases in between. The variable domain in full, with the rest retrieved from reference TRBV18 and TRBJ1-3, is NAGVMQNPRHLVRRRGQEARLRCSPMKGHSHVYWYRQLPEEGLKFMVYLQKENIIDESGMPKERFSAEFPKEGPSILRIQQVVRGDSAAYFCASSLSQARLSGNTIYFGEGSWLTVV.

The J gene is TRBJ1-3, the V gene TRBV6-5; D is ambiguous. The ends were cut back, 8 bases at V and 0 bases at J, with 5 bases in the middle. Germline V gives CDR1 MNHEY, CDR2 SVGAGI. CDR3 size: 12 residues. The CDR3 DNA follows: TGTGCCAGCCGTTTCTCTGGAAACACCATATATTTT. Protein: CASRFSGNTIYF.